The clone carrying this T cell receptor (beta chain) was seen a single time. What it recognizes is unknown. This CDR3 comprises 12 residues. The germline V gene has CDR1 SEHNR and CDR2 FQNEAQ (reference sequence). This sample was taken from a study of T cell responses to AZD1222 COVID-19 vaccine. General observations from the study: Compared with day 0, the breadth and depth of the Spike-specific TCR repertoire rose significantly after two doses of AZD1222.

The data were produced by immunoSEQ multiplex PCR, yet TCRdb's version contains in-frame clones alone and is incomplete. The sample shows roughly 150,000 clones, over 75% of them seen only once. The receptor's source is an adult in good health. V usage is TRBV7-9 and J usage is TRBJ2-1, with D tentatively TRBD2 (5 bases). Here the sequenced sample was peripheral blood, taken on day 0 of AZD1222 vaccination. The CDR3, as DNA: TGTGCAAGGAGTCCGGGGTACAATGAGCAGTTCTTC. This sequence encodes CARSPGYNEQFF.